The present T cell receptor beta chain was sequenced within a study of OX40 agonist ivuxolimab in advanced cancers. V lost 2 bases to trimming and J lost 4 bases; unmatched junction nucleotides: 6. The CDR3 contains 15 residues. CDR1 is SGHTA, CDR2 FQGNSA, per germline. Assay used: immunoSEQ multiplex PCR; TCRdb lists only in-frame clones, some missing. Among 70,000 to 95,000 clones, about 86% were seen once, and the ten largest hold 1.5% to 2%. This sample comprised CD4+ or CD8+ T cells sorted from blood, obtained in a trial of the OX40 agonist ivuxolimab. The rearrangement joins TRBV7-2 to TRBJ1-2; the match to TRBD1 covers 8 bases. The source is an adult with an advanced solid tumor such as melanoma, head and neck, liver or kidney cancer. The CDR3 DNA reads TGTGCCAGCAGCTTAATGACAGGGGAGGCCTATGGCTACACCTTC. Translating gives CASSLMTGEAYGYTF.